Described below is a single T cell receptor beta chain sequence and its context. These data belong to a study of T cell changes during pregnancy in multiple sclerosis. Generated by immunoSEQ multiplex PCR, the TCRdb table keeps only in-frame clones and is missing some. The sample includes roughly 50,000 clones, roughly 92% of them seen just once. The CDR3 is 15 amino acids. Trimming removed 0 bases from V and 6 bases from J; junction bases left unmatched: 5. Germline lookup yields CDR1 SGHRS and CDR2 YFSETQ. This sequence was found in a female donor with multiple sclerosis, enrolled in a pregnancy study. The V gene is TRBV5-1, the J gene TRBJ2-3; 9 nucleotides match TRBD1. The sequencing used CD4+ T cells from peripheral blood mononuclear cells, collected in the third trimester of pregnancy. CDR3 in DNA: TGCGCCAGCAGCTTGGAACAGGGGGCAGGGGATACGCAGTATTTT. It encodes CASSLEQGAGDTQYF.